This T cell receptor (beta chain) is drawn from a study of CD8 T cells in Susac syndrome. Looked up from germline, CDR1 is MNHEY and CDR2 is SVGEGT. The CDR3 length is 15 residues. Trimming cost V 4 bases and J 6 bases; bases outside gene matches: 5. It was with random hexamers that roughly 0.45 to 1 ug RNA was reverse transcribed. Using its own MiXCR run on the immunoSEQ multiplex PCR reads, TCRdb lists one record per CDR3 protein. Here the sample spans some 200,000 distinct CDR3 sequences, around 90% being singletons. The chain uses TRBV6-2 or TRBV6-3 and TRBJ2-7; TRBD2 agrees at 14 bases. The source material was CD4+ T cells from PBMCs. The receptor's source is a human donor with Susac syndrome. The CDR3 bases are TGTGCCAGCAGTTTGGGGACTAGCGGGAGATTCGAGCAGTACTTC. Encoded protein: CASSLGTSGRFEQYF.